A single T cell receptor beta chain is shown here with its context. The sample comes from a study of blood T cell repertoires in COVID-19. In the study overall: T cells, B-cell-depleted T cells, or PBMCs supplied cDNA or gDNA.

This CDR3 has 12 amino acids. Losses at the gene ends were 6 bases for V and 4 bases for J; bases not matched to a gene: 5. Germline V gene lookup returns CDR1 SQVTM and CDR2 ANQGSEA. Repertoires were generated with immunoSEQ multiplex PCR, while TCRdb's copy carries only in-frame clones and drops some. The sample has 200,000 to 250,000 clones, more than 85% seen once; the top ten hold roughly 1.6%. Input material: PBMCs or T cells enriched from blood (not recorded which). The sequence was obtained from a woman aged 45-59 years who had recovered from COVID-19. The chain employs TRBV29-1 and TRBJ1-1, with 7 bases matching TRBD1. The CDR3 sequence: CSVTGVTTEAFF. The CDR3 bases are TGCAGCGTAACAGGGGTGACCACTGAAGCTTTCTTT.